This TCR beta chain is from a study of blood T cell repertoires in COVID-19. On the study more broadly: Spain, Italy and the United States supplied samples that represented acute and convalescent COVID-19. PBMCs, B-cell-depleted T cells, or T cells were the source of the cDNA or gDNA that made up the material.

As originally analysed: For nucleated cells, counts were estimated from reference gene primer amplification. Clones were sequenced by immunoSEQ multiplex PCR, and TCRdb holds only the in-frame ones, with some missing. That table is the source of V, J and clone size, and D and trimming were worked out from the DNA. The data show 95,000 to 100,000 clones, about 87% seen once. The CDR3 spans 16 residues. The V gene lost 0 bases and the J gene lost 1 base, with 7 bases spanning the gap. In germline, CDR1 is SEHNR, CDR2 FQNEAQ (reference sequence). The chain combines TRBV7-9 with TRBJ2-6, with unresolved D. This TCR was sampled from a young woman with acute or convalescent COVID-19. The sample comprised peripheral blood. The DNA for the CDR3 is TGTGCCAGCAGCTTAGCGATTCGGTCTGGGGCCAACGTCCTGACTTTC. It translates to CASSLAIRSGANVLTF.